This T cell receptor beta chain was recorded in a study of cytomegalovirus exposure and HLA in healthy donors. About this clone: Its matching antigen is unknown.

General study points: A few CMV-associated chains were confirmed in vitro to be specific for CMV antigens. High specificity and sensitivity for cytomegalovirus status were reported for the classifier. No immune exposure information besides CMV serostatus was available.

Germline values: CDR1 SGHDT, CDR2 YYEEEE. Trimming took 2 bases from V and 3 from J; bases not matched to a gene: 6. The CDR3 has 15 amino acids. PCR employed 60 Vbeta and 13 Jbeta primers. In the original analysis: It was a later analysis that counted 75 million to 90 million unique TCR beta chains, of which 8.5 million to 12 million were shared. Sequencing was performed with immunoSEQ multiplex PCR; in TCRdb, only in-frame clones are kept and a portion is missing. V and J calls and clone size are copied from that table; D and trimming were computed from the DNA. Altogether around 150,000 clones are present, approximately 80% being singletons, with the ten largest covering 1.8%.

The TCR originated in a man aged 35-49 years in good health and CMV-seronegative. The sequenced sample consisted of PBMCs. The rearrangement links TRBV5-6 to TRBJ2-7; 9 nucleotides line up with TRBD1. CDR3 region: CASSFTGQGYYEQYF. The CDR3, as DNA: TGTGCCAGCAGCTTTACCGGACAGGGGTACTACGAGCAGTACTTC. Together with reference TRBV5-6 and TRBJ2-7, the CDR3 gives the full variable domain: DAGVTQSPTHLIKTRGQQVTLRCSPKSGHDTVSWYQQALGQGPQFIFQYYEEEERQRGNFPDRFSGHQFPNYSSELNVNALLLGDSALYLCASSFTGQGYYEQYFGPGTRLTVT.